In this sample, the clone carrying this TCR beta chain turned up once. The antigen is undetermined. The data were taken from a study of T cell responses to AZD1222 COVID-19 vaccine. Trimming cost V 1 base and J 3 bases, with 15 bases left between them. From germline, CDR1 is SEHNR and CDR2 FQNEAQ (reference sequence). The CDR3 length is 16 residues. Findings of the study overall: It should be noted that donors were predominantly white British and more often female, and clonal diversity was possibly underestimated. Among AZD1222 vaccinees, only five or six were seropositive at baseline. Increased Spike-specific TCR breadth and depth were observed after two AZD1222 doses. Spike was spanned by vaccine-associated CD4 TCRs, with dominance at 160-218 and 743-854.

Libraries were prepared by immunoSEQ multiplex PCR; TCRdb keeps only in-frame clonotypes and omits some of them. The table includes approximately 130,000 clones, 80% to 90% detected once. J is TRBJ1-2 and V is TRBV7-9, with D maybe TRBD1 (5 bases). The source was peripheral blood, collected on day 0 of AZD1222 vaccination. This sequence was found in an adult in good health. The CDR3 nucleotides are TGTGCCAGCAGCTTAGGGGGGGTACCCGGGTACTATGGCTACACCTTC. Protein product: CASSLGGVPGYYGYTF.